This T cell receptor beta chain emerged from a study of cytomegalovirus exposure and HLA in healthy donors. Overall study results and limits: The classifier reportedly diagnosed cytomegalovirus status with high sensitivity and specificity. A subsequent analysis found that TCR clusters from the first cohort also tended to co-occur in the 90 to 150 validation repertoires, with about 94% of cluster scores above 0. In vitro assays verified that a few CMV-associated chains recognized CMV antigens specifically.

The donors were members of the validation cohort comprising approximately 110 subjects, separate from the approximately 630-subject first cohort. A note on this clone: Its antigen is unidentified.

Sequencing was performed with immunoSEQ multiplex PCR; in TCRdb, only in-frame clones are kept and a portion is missing. The data contain almost 75,000 clones, around four fifths of them seen just once; the ten biggest clones take up 3%. Germline V CDR1 and CDR2: MNHEY, SVGAGI. This CDR3 is 13 amino acids long. Trimming took off 6 bases at V and 0 bases at J, with 9 bases between the two ends. V gene TRBV6-5 combines with J gene TRBJ2-7; D gene uncertain. The sequence was collected from a man under 40 in good health and CMV-seronegative. Sample: PBMCs. The CDR3, as DNA: TGTGCCAGCAGAACACAGAACTCCTACGAGCAGTACTTC. It encodes CASRTQNSYEQYF.